The next 13 T cell receptor beta chains were all read from a single sample in a study of cytomegalovirus exposure and HLA in healthy donors. PCR used 60 Vbeta primers and 13 Jbeta primers. The method was immunoSEQ multiplex PCR; TCRdb's version includes in-frame clones alone and lacks a portion of them. Its table lists over 100,000 clones. Sequencing was carried out using PBMCs. The receptors were gathered from a woman aged 40 to 49 in good health and CMV-seropositive.

The chain couples TRBV6-1 to TRBJ1-3; D possibly corresponds to TRBD1 (5 bases). The CDR3 length is 14 residues. Trimming shortened V by 8 bases and J by 0 bases, and 11 bases separated the two germline ends. Germline CDR1 and CDR2: MNHNS and SASEGT. This CDR3 is CASWDFPSGNTIYF. CDR3 DNA: TGTGCCAGCTGGGACTTCCCCTCTGGAAACACCATATATTTT.

The chain is built from TRBV12-5 and TRBJ2-1; TRBD1 might be the D (6 bases). The CDR3 contains 12 residues. The V and J ends lost 2 bases and 8 bases respectively, with 7 bases between them. Germline CDR1 LGHNT, CDR2 FRNRAP. The CDR3 protein is CASGLWGHEQFF. The DNA of the CDR3 is TGTGCTAGTGGTTTGTGGGGGCATGAGCAGTTCTTC.

The chain recombines TRBV6-1 with TRBJ1-2; 8 nucleotides match TRBD1. Germline V gene lookup returns CDR1 MNHNS and CDR2 SASEGT. The V and J ends lost 2 bases and 8 bases, in that order; junction bases with no gene match: 7. CDR3 length: 14 amino acids. The DNA for the CDR3 is TGTGCCAGCAGTGAAATGACGGCAGGGGGCGGCTACACCTTC. It translates to CASSEMTAGGGYTF.

The rearrangement uses TRBV6-5 and TRBJ2-7; 11 nucleotides match TRBD2. Germline-derived CDR1 and CDR2 are MNHEY and SVGAGI. The ends lost 7 bases at V and 4 bases at J; junction bases unmatched: 9. The CDR3 contains 15 residues. DNA for the CDR3: TGTGCCAGCAACTCCCCAACTAGCGGGAGTTACGAGCAGTACTTC. It translates to CASNSPTSGSYEQYF.

The V and J genes are TRBV30 and TRBJ1-3; 9 positions agree with TRBD1. The CDR3 contains 13 residues. Unmatched junction bases numbered 7, after V lost 5 bases and J lost 8 bases. Per germline, CDR1 GTSNPN and CDR2 SVGIG (reference sequence). The CDR3, as DNA: TGTGCCTGGTTAGGACAGGGGACCTACACCATATATTTT. Protein: CAWLGQGTYTIYF.

This chain uses TRBV27 with TRBJ1-6, with 8 bases identical to TRBD1. The CDR3 has 15 amino acids. CDR1 is MNHEY and CDR2 is SMNVEV in the germline V gene (reference sequence). With V trimmed by 6 bases and J by 6 bases, 7 bases remained unmatched. The CDR3 loop is CASSPRTGINSPLHF. CDR3 DNA: TGTGCCAGCAGCCCTCGGACAGGGATTAATTCACCCCTCCACTTT.

The rearrangement joins TRBV28 to TRBJ2-6, with D unresolved. Trimming took off 5 bases at V and 4 bases at J, with 12 bases between the two ends. CDR3 length: 15 residues. The germline V gene encodes CDR1 MDHEN and CDR2 SYDVKM. The CDR3 loop is CASSPIRSGANVLTF. The CDR3 DNA follows: TGTGCCAGCAGTCCGATTCGGTCCGGGGCCAACGTCCTGACTTTC.

A remark on this clone: The sample carries other DNA sequences with the same CDR3. V usage is TRBV6-4 and J usage is TRBJ1-2, with a weak D call TRBD1 (5 bases). Germline loops: CDR1 MRHNA, CDR2 SNTAGT. Trimming cost V 0 bases and J 6 bases, with 8 bases left between them. The CDR3 extends over 13 amino acids. The CDR3 here is CASSDSRRDGYTF. Written as DNA, the CDR3 is TGTGCCAGCAGTGACTCACGCAGGGATGGCTACACCTTC.

The V gene is TRBV2, the J gene TRBJ1-5, with 10 bases fitting TRBD1. Trimming took 7 bases from V and 4 from J; bases not matched to a gene: 7. Germline V gene sequence: CDR1 SNHLY, CDR2 FYNNEI. The length of the CDR3 is 15 residues. CDR3 region: CASIGQGDDNQPQHF. The CDR3 nucleotides are TGTGCCAGCATAGGACAGGGGGATGATAATCAGCCCCAGCATTTT.

The chain recombines TRBV28 with TRBJ2-1, with a possible D match to TRBD2 (6 bases). Germline V lookup: CDR1 MDHEN, CDR2 SYDVKM. This CDR3 has 14 residues. Between the trimmed V and J ends, which lost 6 bases and 10 bases, there was a span of 19 bases. The CDR3 nucleotides read TGTGCCAGCAGCGTCGGATATCCGGCGGGGGAGCAGTTCTTC. It specifies CASSVGYPAGEQFF. The complete variable domain, with remaining parts taken from reference TRBV28 and TRBJ2-1, reads DVKVTQSSRYLVKRTGEKVFLECVQDMDHENMFWYRQDPGLGLRLIYFSYDVKMKEKGDIPEGYSVSREKKERFSLILESASTNQTSMYLCASSVGYPAGEQFFGPGTRLTVL.

The rearrangement links TRBV7-9 to TRBJ1-4, with D unresolved. From germline, CDR1 is SEHNR and CDR2 FQNEAQ (reference sequence). V lost 4 bases and J lost 8, with 14 bases in between. The CDR3 consists of 14 residues. The CDR3 sequence is CASSSDKPLEKLFF. CDR3 DNA sequence: TGTGCCAGCAGCTCCGACAAGCCCCTCGAAAAACTGTTTTTT.

The rearrangement links TRBV6-5 to TRBJ2-2; 10 bases align to TRBD2. The CDR3 is made up of 15 amino acids. The trim removed 6 bases at V and 5 bases at J, leaving 6 bases unmatched. The germline gives CDR1 MNHEY, CDR2 SVGAGI. The CDR3 loop reads CASSPGLAITGELFF. The CDR3 nucleotides are TGTGCCAGCAGCCCGGGACTAGCGATTACCGGGGAGCTGTTTTTT.

The genes are TRBV5-4 and TRBJ1-1; D is unclear. V was trimmed by 0 bases and J by 6 bases, leaving 9 bases between them. The length of the CDR3 is 13 residues. Germline V gives CDR1 SGHNT, CDR2 YYREEE (reference sequence). CDR3 sequence: CASSLDPIPEAFF. The CDR3, as DNA: TGTGCCAGCAGCTTGGACCCTATACCTGAAGCTTTCTTT. The whole variable domain, filled in from reference TRBV5-4 and TRBJ1-1, reads ETGVTQSPTHLIKTRGQQVTLRCSSQSGHNTVSWYQQALGQGPQFIFQYYREEENGRGNFPPRFSGLQFPNYSSELNVNALELDDSALYLCASSLDPIPEAFFGQGTRLTVV.